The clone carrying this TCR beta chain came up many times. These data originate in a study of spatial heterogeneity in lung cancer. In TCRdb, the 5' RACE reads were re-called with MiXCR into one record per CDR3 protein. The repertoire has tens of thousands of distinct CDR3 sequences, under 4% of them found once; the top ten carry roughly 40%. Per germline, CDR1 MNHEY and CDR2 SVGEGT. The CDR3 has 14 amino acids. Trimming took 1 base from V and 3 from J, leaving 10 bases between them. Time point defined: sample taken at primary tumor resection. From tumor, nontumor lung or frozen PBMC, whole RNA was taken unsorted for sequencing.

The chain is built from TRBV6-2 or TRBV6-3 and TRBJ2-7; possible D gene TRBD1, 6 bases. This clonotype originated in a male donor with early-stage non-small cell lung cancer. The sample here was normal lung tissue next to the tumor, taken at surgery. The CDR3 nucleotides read TGTGCCAGCAGTTACTTTACAGGGAACTACGAGCAGTACTTC. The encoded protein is CASSYFTGNYEQYF.